This TCR beta chain comes out of a study of blood T cell repertoires in COVID-19. Across the whole study: Collection of acute and convalescent COVID-19 samples took place in the United States, Italy and Spain.

About this clone: Other nucleotide sequences in the sample specify the same CDR3.

Trimming removed 7 bases from V and 4 bases from J, with 10 bases in between. Germline CDR1 is LNHDA and CDR2 is SQIVND (reference sequence). The CDR3 totals 12 residues. Authors' processing steps: For nucleated cells, counts were estimated from reference gene primer amplification. Using immunoSEQ multiplex PCR, the repertoire was profiled, and TCRdb retains in-frame clones only, with some absent. Clone size and V and J calls were adopted from that table, with D and trimming inferred from the DNA. The sample lists roughly 100,000 clones; around 88% were seen once. The clonotype comes from a human donor in a cohort sampled during active COVID-19. Sequenced material: peripheral blood. The chain employs TRBV19 and TRBJ1-2; possibly TRBD1 for D (6 bases). Here the CDR3 DNA reads TGTGCCAGTACCGAGGACAGCTATGGCTACACCTTC. Translated, it gives CASTEDSYGYTF. Based on the CDR3 plus reference TRBV19 and TRBJ1-2, the full variable domain is DGGITQSPKYLFRKEGQNVTLSCEQNLNHDAMYWYRQDPGQGLRLIYYSQIVNDFQKGDIAEGYSVSREKKESFPLTVTSAQKNPTAFYLCASTEDSYGYTFGSGTRLTVV.